This T cell receptor (beta chain) came from a study of blood T cells in healthy people across ages. Alongside a J-beta primer mix, a sample-barcoded 5' primer served in a second PCR lasting about 6 to 12 cycles. TCRdb re-analysed the 5' RACE reads in MiXCR, keeping a single row per CDR3 protein. The table has 1.5 million to 2 million distinct CDR3 sequences, roughly 28% seen once. V shed 3 bases and J 0 bases; nucleotides not matched to a gene: 6. This CDR3 comprises 16 residues. Germline V gene sequence: CDR1 DFQATT, CDR2 SNEGSKA (reference sequence). The chain recombines TRBV20-1 with TRBJ2-3, with 10 bases fitting TRBD2. The clonotype comes from a young woman in good health. The specimen was blood. DNA of the CDR3: TGCAGTGCTAGCCTTCGGACTAGCGGAAGCACAGATACGCAGTATTTT. The encoded protein is CSASLRTSGSTDTQYF.